This TCR beta chain was sequenced in a study of long-term antiretroviral therapy in people with HIV. Whole-study results and caveats: Diversity remained lower than transplant donor controls, even though it increased after ART. No data were available on ART adherence, viral resistance or therapy changes. Controls showed broader CDR3 length ranges than did the HIV repertoires.

This clone was counted a few times. Its antigen remains unknown. V was cut by 4 bases and J by 8 bases, with 12 bases left in between. CDR1 PRHDT and CDR2 FYEKMQ come from the germline V gene (reference sequence). The CDR3 is made up of 13 amino acids. Survey level was the resolution at which the v3.0 immunoSEQ assay ran. Sequencing aimed to cover roughly 40,000-55,000 T-cell genomes per sample. Measured with immunoSEQ multiplex PCR; TCRdb has only the in-frame clones, and not every one. The top ten clones hold 11% to 15% of a sample with approximately 26,000 clones, 75% to 85% of them seen once. The TCR was taken from a man aged 50-59 years with HIV. The chain is built from TRBV13 and TRBJ2-1; D unclear. Material: unsorted PBMCs, obtained 2.9 years after starting antiretroviral therapy. CDR3 sequence reads: CASSSTVKDEQFF. The CDR3 nucleotides are TGTGCCAGCAGCTCAACAGTTAAGGATGAGCAGTTCTTC.